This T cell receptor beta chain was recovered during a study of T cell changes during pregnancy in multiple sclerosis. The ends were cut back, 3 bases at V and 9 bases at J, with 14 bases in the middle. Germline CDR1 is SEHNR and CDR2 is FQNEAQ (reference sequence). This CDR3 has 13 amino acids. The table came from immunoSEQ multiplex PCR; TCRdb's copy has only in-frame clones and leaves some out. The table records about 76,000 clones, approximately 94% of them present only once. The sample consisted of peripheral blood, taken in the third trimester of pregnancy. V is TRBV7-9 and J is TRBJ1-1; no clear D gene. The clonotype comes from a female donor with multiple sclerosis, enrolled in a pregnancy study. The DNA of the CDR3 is TGTGCCAGCAGCTTCCTTACGGGTATCAAAGCTTTCTTT. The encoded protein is CASSFLTGIKAFF.